A selection of T cell receptor beta chains follows, all from one sample in a study of blood T cell repertoires in COVID-19. The repertoire was sequenced with immunoSEQ multiplex PCR; TCRdb's copy has only in-frame clones and lacks some. Here the sample spans around 200,000 clones, about 82% being singletons. Sample: PBMCs or T cells enriched from blood (not recorded which). The receptors were gathered from a man aged 40-49 years with acute COVID-19. The CDR3 runs from the conserved cysteine through the conserved F or W. D genes are given only for firm matches. Rows give clone size only sometimes, using once, few, many, or a class for an expanded clone.

j_call: TRBJ2-7; d_call: -; v_call: TRBV24-1; clone_size: -; cdr3_nt: TGTGCCACCAGTACAGGAGCCAAGGTCGAGCAGTACTTC; cdr3_aa: CATSTGAKVEQYF
j_call: TRBJ2-1; d_call: -; v_call: TRBV7-9; clone_size: -; cdr3_nt: TGTGCCAGCAGTCACTTGGTCTCCCTGACCTACAATGAGCAGTTCTTC; cdr3_aa: CASSHLVSLTYNEQFF
j_call: TRBJ1-5; d_call: TRBD1; v_call: TRBV7-8; clone_size: -; cdr3_nt: TGTGCCAGCAGCTTAGGGACAGGGGTCAATAATCAGCCCCAGCATTTT; cdr3_aa: CASSLGTGVNNQPQHF
j_call: TRBJ1-1; d_call: -; v_call: TRBV5-4; clone_size: -; cdr3_nt: TGTGCCAGCAGCTTGTGGGGGGCTGAAGCTTTCTTT; cdr3_aa: CASSLWGAEAFF
j_call: TRBJ1-4; d_call: -; v_call: TRBV29-1; clone_size: -; cdr3_nt: TGCAGCGTTGATAATAATGAAAAACTGTTTTTT; cdr3_aa: CSVDNNEKLFF
j_call: TRBJ2-1; d_call: TRBD2; v_call: TRBV9; clone_size: -; cdr3_nt: TGTGCCAGCAGCGCCGGGACTAGCCCAGTCTATGAGCAGTTCTTC; cdr3_aa: CASSAGTSPVYEQFF
j_call: TRBJ2-5; d_call: TRBD2; v_call: TRBV6-2/TRBV6-3; clone_size: -; cdr3_nt: TGTGCCAGCAGTCGGAGCGGGAGCGCGAAGACCCAGTACTTC; cdr3_aa: CASSRSGSAKTQYF
j_call: TRBJ2-3; d_call: -; v_call: TRBV5-1; clone_size: -; cdr3_nt: TGCGCCACCTCCCGGGACATCGGCACAGATACGCAGTATTTT; cdr3_aa: CATSRDIGTDTQYF
j_call: TRBJ1-2; d_call: -; v_call: TRBV6-5; clone_size: -; cdr3_nt: TGTGCCAGCAGTTTTTCCACCGGGACGACAGGTTATGGCTACACCTTC; cdr3_aa: CASSFSTGTTGYGYTF
j_call: TRBJ1-1; d_call: -; v_call: TRBV3-1/TRBV3-2; clone_size: -; cdr3_nt: TGTGCCAGCAGCGCCCTTGGCATGAACACTGAAGCTTTCTTT; cdr3_aa: CASSALGMNTEAFF
j_call: TRBJ2-1; d_call: TRBD2; v_call: TRBV30; clone_size: -; cdr3_nt: TGTGCCTGGGGCGCCCTAGCGGGAGGAATGGTGAATGAGCAGTTCTTC; cdr3_aa: CAWGALAGGMVNEQFF
j_call: TRBJ1-4; d_call: -; v_call: TRBV5-1; clone_size: -; cdr3_nt: TGCGCCAGCAGCTTCCCCGGGTTAGAGGAAAAACTGTTTTTT; cdr3_aa: CASSFPGLEEKLFF
j_call: TRBJ2-3; d_call: -; v_call: TRBV30; clone_size: once; cdr3_nt: TGTGCCTGGAGCCTGACCGGGGCAGATACGCAGTATTTT; cdr3_aa: CAWSLTGADTQYF
j_call: TRBJ2-7; d_call: -; v_call: TRBV5-6; clone_size: -; cdr3_nt: TGTGCCAGCAGCTTCGTCACGGCCTACGAGCAGTACTTC; cdr3_aa: CASSFVTAYEQYF
j_call: TRBJ1-5; d_call: TRBD1; v_call: TRBV5-1; clone_size: -; cdr3_nt: TGCGCCAGCAGCCACGACAGGGGAGGTCAGCCCCAGCATTTT; cdr3_aa: CASSHDRGGQPQHF
j_call: TRBJ1-5; d_call: TRBD1; v_call: TRBV19; clone_size: -; cdr3_nt: TGTGCCAGTACTTTGGGGACAGGGGACCAGCCCCAGCATTTT; cdr3_aa: CASTLGTGDQPQHF
j_call: TRBJ1-1; d_call: -; v_call: TRBV7-9; clone_size: -; cdr3_nt: TGTGCCAGCAGCTTTCGGGTGACTGAAGCTTTCTTT; cdr3_aa: CASSFRVTEAFF
j_call: TRBJ2-1; d_call: TRBD2; v_call: TRBV4-1; clone_size: -; cdr3_nt: TGCGCCAGCAGCCGGGGGAGGGCCGGTTACAATGAGCAGTTCTTC; cdr3_aa: CASSRGRAGYNEQFF
j_call: TRBJ2-5; d_call: TRBD1; v_call: TRBV29-1; clone_size: -; cdr3_nt: TGCAGCGTTTTAATGACAGGGGCCCGTCTAAGTAAAGTGACCCAGTACTTC; cdr3_aa: CSVLMTGARLSKVTQYF
j_call: TRBJ2-1; d_call: TRBD2; v_call: TRBV28; clone_size: once; cdr3_nt: TGTGCCAGCAGTTTATTACTTTTCCGACAGGTCAGCGGGAGGTCCTACAATGAGCAGTTCTTC; cdr3_aa: CASSLLLFRQVSGRSYNEQFF
j_call: TRBJ2-1; d_call: -; v_call: TRBV27; clone_size: -; cdr3_nt: TGTGCCAGCAGTTTGGCAGGGACCTACAATGAGCAGTTCTTC; cdr3_aa: CASSLAGTYNEQFF
j_call: TRBJ2-4; d_call: -; v_call: TRBV3-1/TRBV3-2; clone_size: once; cdr3_nt: TGTGCCAGCAGCCACCGACTAGCCAAAAACATTCAGTACTTC; cdr3_aa: CASSHRLAKNIQYF
j_call: TRBJ2-7; d_call: TRBD1; v_call: TRBV23-1; clone_size: -; cdr3_nt: TGCGCCAGCACAAGGACAGGGAACTCCTACGAGCAGTACTTC; cdr3_aa: CASTRTGNSYEQYF
j_call: TRBJ2-3; d_call: TRBD2; v_call: TRBV7-2; clone_size: -; cdr3_nt: TGTGCCAGCGGGACTAGCACCAGCACAGATACGCAGTATTTT; cdr3_aa: CASGTSTSTDTQYF
j_call: TRBJ1-1; d_call: -; v_call: TRBV29-1; clone_size: -; cdr3_nt: TGCAGCGTTTCGACAAGCTCGAACACTGAAGCTTTCTTT; cdr3_aa: CSVSTSSNTEAFF
j_call: TRBJ1-6; d_call: -; v_call: TRBV7-9; clone_size: -; cdr3_nt: TGTGCCAGCAGCTTATGGACAACCCTCCACTTT; cdr3_aa: CASSLWTTLHF
j_call: TRBJ2-1; d_call: TRBD2; v_call: TRBV6-4; clone_size: -; cdr3_nt: TGTGCCAGCAGTAGGGTGGCTAGCGGGTCTCCTTCCAATGAGCAGTTCTTC; cdr3_aa: CASSRVASGSPSNEQFF
j_call: TRBJ1-1; d_call: -; v_call: TRBV5-8; clone_size: -; cdr3_nt: TGTGCCAGCAGAAGGGGGGGCCGGACTGAAGCTTTCTTT; cdr3_aa: CASRRGGRTEAFF
j_call: TRBJ2-1; d_call: -; v_call: TRBV5-1; clone_size: -; cdr3_nt: TGCGCCAGCAGCCAAGAGGGGGTCTACAATGAGCAGTTCTTC; cdr3_aa: CASSQEGVYNEQFF
j_call: TRBJ2-1; d_call: -; v_call: TRBV5-1; clone_size: -; cdr3_nt: TGCGCCAGCAGCTTGGGGGGGAGGACGAATGAGCAGTTCTTC; cdr3_aa: CASSLGGRTNEQFF
j_call: TRBJ2-1; d_call: -; v_call: TRBV18; clone_size: -; cdr3_nt: TGTGCCAGCTCACCCTCAGTCGGGTCCCTCGTGGAGCAGTTCTTC; cdr3_aa: CASSPSVGSLVEQFF
j_call: TRBJ2-1; d_call: -; v_call: TRBV27; clone_size: few; cdr3_nt: TGTGCCAGCAGTTCAGCAGGTAGGAATGAGCAGTTCTTC; cdr3_aa: CASSSAGRNEQFF
j_call: TRBJ1-1; d_call: -; v_call: TRBV30; clone_size: few; cdr3_nt: TGTGCCTGGAGCCGAGCGGTACTCCGGAGAACTGAAGCTTTCTTT; cdr3_aa: CAWSRAVLRRTEAFF
j_call: TRBJ2-5; d_call: -; v_call: TRBV4-1; clone_size: -; cdr3_nt: TGCGCCAGCAGCCCGTCCCGGGAGACCCAGTACTTC; cdr3_aa: CASSPSRETQYF
j_call: TRBJ2-2; d_call: TRBD2; v_call: TRBV5-1; clone_size: once; cdr3_nt: TGCGCCAGCAGCTCCGGGACTAGCGGGAGTATCGGGGAGCTGTTTTTT; cdr3_aa: CASSSGTSGSIGELFF
j_call: TRBJ1-1; d_call: -; v_call: TRBV4-1; clone_size: -; cdr3_nt: TGCGCCAGCAGCCTAATACAGGGTGAAGCTTTCTTT; cdr3_aa: CASSLIQGEAFF
j_call: TRBJ2-7; d_call: TRBD2; v_call: TRBV27; clone_size: -; cdr3_nt: TGTGCCAGCAGCCCTGCGGGACTAGCGGAATTAGGGTTTTCCGAGCAGTACTTC; cdr3_aa: CASSPAGLAELGFSEQYF
j_call: TRBJ2-7; d_call: TRBD2; v_call: TRBV19; clone_size: -; cdr3_nt: TGTGCCAGTAGTATTATACAAACTAGCGGCCCAACCTACGAGCAGTACTTC; cdr3_aa: CASSIIQTSGPTYEQYF
j_call: TRBJ2-7; d_call: -; v_call: TRBV25-1; clone_size: -; cdr3_nt: TGTGCCAGCAGTGAGATAAACAGGGAAAACGAGCAGTACTTC; cdr3_aa: CASSEINRENEQYF
j_call: TRBJ2-2; d_call: TRBD2; v_call: TRBV7-6; clone_size: -; cdr3_nt: TGTGCCAGCAGAGAGCGGGGGACCGGGGAGCTGTTTTTT; cdr3_aa: CASRERGTGELFF
j_call: TRBJ2-3; d_call: -; v_call: TRBV6-6; clone_size: -; cdr3_nt: TGTGCCAGTTCCGGGGAGGCAGATACGCAGTATTTT; cdr3_aa: CASSGEADTQYF
j_call: TRBJ2-7; d_call: -; v_call: TRBV5-5; clone_size: -; cdr3_nt: TGTGCCAGCAGCTTGGCGGGGTTCGAGCAGTACTTC; cdr3_aa: CASSLAGFEQYF
j_call: TRBJ1-5; d_call: -; v_call: TRBV5-1; clone_size: -; cdr3_nt: TGCGCCAGCAGCTTGGGGTACGGAGGGGACGGTCAGCCCCAGCATTTT; cdr3_aa: CASSLGYGGDGQPQHF
j_call: TRBJ1-4; d_call: -; v_call: TRBV6-5; clone_size: -; cdr3_nt: TGTGCCACACTCCCCCCGGGGGGGGCTGAAAAACTGTTTTTT; cdr3_aa: CATLPPGGAEKLFF
j_call: TRBJ2-3; d_call: -; v_call: TRBV20-1; clone_size: -; cdr3_nt: TGCAGTGCTAGAGACTGGCCCGCGCAGTATTTT; cdr3_aa: CSARDWPAQYF
j_call: TRBJ1-3; d_call: -; v_call: TRBV6-5; clone_size: -; cdr3_nt: TGTGCCAGCAGGCGGGATTCCGGAGGTCCGGACCGATTT; cdr3_aa: CASRRDSGGPDRF
j_call: TRBJ1-2; d_call: -; v_call: TRBV28; clone_size: -; cdr3_nt: TGTGCCAGCAGTTTACAGGTTCCCAACTATGGCTACACCTTC; cdr3_aa: CASSLQVPNYGYTF
j_call: TRBJ1-3; d_call: -; v_call: TRBV11-1; clone_size: once; cdr3_nt: TGTGCCAGCAGCTGGACAGACTCTGGAAACACCATATATTTT; cdr3_aa: CASSWTDSGNTIYF
j_call: TRBJ2-5; d_call: -; v_call: TRBV7-8; clone_size: -; cdr3_nt: TGTGCCAGCAGCCTCCGGGGATCAAAACAGACCCAGTACTTC; cdr3_aa: CASSLRGSKQTQYF
j_call: TRBJ2-7; d_call: TRBD2; v_call: TRBV6-1; clone_size: -; cdr3_nt: TGTGCCAGCAGTGACATCTCAGCGGGGTACGAGCAGTACTTC; cdr3_aa: CASSDISAGYEQYF
j_call: TRBJ1-1; d_call: -; v_call: TRBV5-1; clone_size: -; cdr3_nt: TGCGCCAGCAGCACGGTGGAGGGCGACACTGAAGCTTTCTTT; cdr3_aa: CASSTVEGDTEAFF
j_call: TRBJ2-7; d_call: -; v_call: TRBV9; clone_size: -; cdr3_nt: TGTGCCAGCAGCCCCCGTGAAAGGGGAGGAAGGAACGAGCAGTACTTC; cdr3_aa: CASSPRERGGRNEQYF
j_call: TRBJ2-3; d_call: -; v_call: TRBV28; clone_size: -; cdr3_nt: TGTGCCAGCAGTTTATGGGCAGGGGGCACAGATACGCAGTATTTT; cdr3_aa: CASSLWAGGTDTQYF